One and the same sample provided the 8 T cell receptor beta chains below, sequenced in a study of blood T cell repertoires in COVID-19 (dated by TCRdb to 2020 to 2022). Libraries were constructed by the immunoSEQ multiplex PCR assay. Drawn from immuneACCESS, this table holds only the in-frame rearrangements with V and J called that TCRdb kept. Clones are partly lost; checked studies trace under half to an unresolved V gene and leave the rest unexplained. The table for this sample lists about 120,000 clones; over 75% of them were counted only once. The ten largest make up approximately 6.6% of the sample. The specimen sequenced was peripheral blood. The receptors derive from a man older than 75 with active or convalescent COVID-19.

This clone was observed a handful of times. The rearrangement links TRBV4-3 to TRBJ2-7, with TRBD2 matching 10 bases. Germline V gene lookup returns CDR1 LGHNA and CDR2 YSLEER. Trimming removed 3 bases from V and 4 bases from J; junction bases left unmatched: 12. The CDR3 spans 17 residues. The CDR3 here is CASSQGILAGFVYEQYF. CDR3 DNA sequence: TGCGCCAGCAGCCAGGGGATACTAGCGGGGTTTGTGTACGAGCAGTACTTC.

The chain is built from TRBV10-3 and TRBJ2-1; D is ambiguous. The CDR3 consists of 14 residues. Trimming shortened V by 5 bases and J by 3 bases, and 11 bases separated the two germline ends. The V gene's germline CDR1 is ENHRY and CDR2 SYGVKD. CDR3 amino acids: CAISYSEIYNEQFF. The CDR3 DNA follows: TGTGCCATCAGTTACAGTGAGATCTACAATGAGCAGTTCTTC.

This clone was picked up one time. V and J are TRBV7-6 and TRBJ1-6; tentative D call: TRBD1 (6 bases). CDR3 length: 14 residues. V shed 5 bases and J shed 7 bases, with 12 bases lying between them. Germline-derived CDR1 and CDR2 are SGHVS and FNYEAQ. The CDR3 sequence is CASSRDRTNSPLHF. The CDR3 bases are TGTGCCAGCAGCCGCGACAGGACCAATTCACCCCTCCACTTT.

This chain connects TRBV3-1 (or the pseudogene TRBV3-2) to TRBJ1-6; D is possibly TRBD1 (6 bases). The CDR3 totals 13 residues. Germline lookup yields CDR1 LGHDT and CDR2 YNNKEL (reference sequence). Trimming removed 4 bases from V and 14 bases from J, with 15 bases in between. The CDR3 loop is CASSPDTTGSLHF. Written as DNA, the CDR3 is TGTGCCAGCAGCCCCGATACTACAGGGTCCCTCCACTTT.

This rearrangement joins TRBV18 to TRBJ1-5, with 11 bases aligning to TRBD1. Germline-derived CDR1 and CDR2 are KGHSH and LQKENI. V was pared by 2 bases and J by 0 bases, with 3 bases of the junction left unmatched. The length of the CDR3 is 17 residues. The CDR3 is CASSPGQGAISNQPQHF. The CDR3 DNA sequence: TGTGCCAGCTCACCAGGACAGGGGGCAATTAGCAATCAGCCCCAGCATTTT.

The gene calls are TRBV30 and TRBJ1-1, with TRBD1 matching over 8 bases. Germline V gene lookup returns CDR1 GTSNPN and CDR2 SVGIG (reference sequence). The V and J ends lost 7 bases and 4 bases, in that order; junction bases with no gene match: 8. The CDR3 has 13 residues. The CDR3 spells CASRQGTGTEAFF. The CDR3 DNA follows: TGTGCCTCCAGACAGGGGACAGGCACTGAAGCTTTCTTT.

CDR3 nucleotides: TGTGCTAGTGGTTCGCCGACAGGTTTGGAGACCCAGTACTTC. This encodes CASGSPTGLETQYF. The rearrangement joins TRBV12-5 to TRBJ2-5; D is possibly TRBD1 (6 bases). The length of the CDR3 is 14 residues. The germline V gene encodes CDR1 LGHNT and CDR2 FRNRAP. V dropped 4 bases and J dropped 5 bases, with 14 bases sitting between them. The variable domain in full, completed from reference TRBV12-5 and TRBJ2-5, reads DARVTQTPRHKVTEMGQEVTMRCQPILGHNTVFWYRQTMMQGLELLAYFRNRAPLDDSGMPKDRFSAEMPDATLATLKIQPSEPRDSAVYFCASGSPTGLETQYFGPGTRLLVL.

The rearrangement uses TRBV15 and TRBJ1-5; possibly TRBD1 for D (5 bases). This CDR3 contains 14 residues. Trimming removed 5 bases at V and 0 bases at J, with 8 bases between. Per the germline V gene, CDR1 is LNHNV and CDR2 is YYDKDF (reference sequence). The CDR3 is CATSDSDSNQPQHF. DNA of the CDR3: TGTGCCACCAGCGACAGCGATAGCAATCAGCCCCAGCATTTT.